What follows are 23 T cell receptor beta chains derived from one specimen sequenced in a study of cytomegalovirus exposure and HLA in healthy donors. 13 Jbeta primers and 60 Vbeta primers were used for the PCR. The repertoire was sequenced with immunoSEQ multiplex PCR; TCRdb's copy has only in-frame clones and lacks some. The sample carries around 170,000 clones, approximately 84% recorded once. The sequenced material came from PBMCs. The source of these receptors is a man aged 50-59 years in good health and CMV-seronegative.

The CDR3 sequence: CASSLGGGTGGNYGYTF. CDR3 DNA sequence: TGTGCCAGCAGCTTAGGGGGGGGGACAGGAGGTAACTATGGCTACACCTTC. The rearrangement uses TRBV7-2 and TRBJ1-2, with TRBD1 identical over 8 bases. The CDR3 has 17 amino acids. Germline trimming cut 1 base from V and 1 base from J; bases unmatched to any gene: 8. Per the germline V gene, CDR1 is SGHTA and CDR2 is FQGNSA.

The chain couples TRBV6-1 to TRBJ1-6, with 7 bases aligning to TRBD1. The germline V gene encodes CDR1 MNHNS and CDR2 SASEGT. The junction had 8 bases not matched to a gene; V was cut back by 5 bases and J by 10 bases. This CDR3 contains 14 residues. The CDR3 DNA follows: TGTGCCAGCAGTCTCGGGACAGACTCATCACCCCTCCACTTT. Translation gives CASSLGTDSSPLHF.

The CDR3 bases are TGCAGCGGCGGACACTACAATGAGCAGTTCTTC. This codes for CSGGHYNEQFF. The chain couples TRBV29-1 to TRBJ2-1, with D possibly matching TRBD1 (5 bases). V lost 7 bases and J lost 3, with 7 bases in between. The CDR3 consists of 11 residues. CDR1 SQVTM and CDR2 ANQGSEA come from the germline V gene.

This clone was observed a single time. The chain couples TRBV7-2 to TRBJ2-7; TRBD1 matches at 9 bases. Unmatched junction bases numbered 5, after V lost 5 bases and J lost 3 bases. Looked up from germline, CDR1 is SGHTA and CDR2 is FQGNSA. The CDR3 contains 14 residues. CDR3 residues: CASSATGGHYEQYF. CDR3 coding DNA: TGTGCCAGCAGCGCCACAGGGGGCCACTACGAGCAGTACTTC.

The CDR3 nucleotides are TGTGCCAGCAGCTTAAGGACAGGGCCCGGCTACACCTTC. Its translation: CASSLRTGPGYTF. The chain carries TRBV7-9 and TRBJ1-2, with 8 bases lining up with TRBD1. This CDR3 comprises 13 residues. V shed 2 bases and J 8 bases; nucleotides not matched to a gene: 4. Germline CDR1 reads SEHNR; CDR2 reads FQNEAQ (reference sequence).

The V and J genes are TRBV2 and TRBJ2-5, with TRBD1 identical over 7 bases. Germline V gene sequence: CDR1 SNHLY, CDR2 FYNNEI. The CDR3 is made up of 15 amino acids. The ends lost 7 bases at V and 1 base at J; junction bases unmatched: 9. The CDR3 region has the DNA TGTGCCAGCAATGAGATGGACAGGCGCCAAGAGACCCAGTACTTC. Translated, it gives CASNEMDRRQETQYF.

This chain uses TRBV30 with TRBJ2-5, with 8 bases aligning to TRBD1. The J segment lost 4 bases and the V segment lost 3 bases, leaving 10 bases of the junction unmatched. The V gene's germline CDR1 is GTSNPN and CDR2 SVGIG (reference sequence). This CDR3 contains 15 residues. Written as DNA, the CDR3 is TGTGCCTGGAGAAACCGGGACAGGCATTTAGAGACCCAGTACTTC. Amino acids: CAWRNRDRHLETQYF. Full variable domain (rest looked up from reference TRBV30 and TRBJ2-5): SQTIHQWPATLVQPVGSPLSLECTVEGTSNPNLYWYRQAAGRGLQLLFYSVGIGQISSEVPQNLSASRPQDRQFILSSKKLLLSDSGFYLCAWRNRDRHLETQYFGPGTRLLVL.

The V gene is TRBV5-5, the J gene TRBJ1-2; 8 nucleotides agree with TRBD1. V trimming: 4 bases; J trimming: 9 bases; junction bases outside the gene matches: 11. Germline lookup yields CDR1 SGHKS and CDR2 YYEKEE (reference sequence). The length of the CDR3 is 14 residues. CDR3 residues: CASSAVGQGRSYTF. In nucleotides, the CDR3 is TGTGCCAGCAGCGCCGTTGGACAGGGTAGGAGCTACACCTTC.

The chain has TRBV7-9 and TRBJ1-1, with D uncertain. The V end lost 6 bases, the J end lost 5 bases, and 16 bases lay between the germline ends. Germline lookup yields CDR1 SEHNR and CDR2 FQNEAQ (reference sequence). The CDR3 loop spans 14 amino acids. CDR3 coding DNA: TGTGCCAGCAGTCTCTTGGGAGGTGGGACTGAAGCTTTCTTT. Protein sequence: CASSLLGGGTEAFF.

The rearrangement links TRBV29-1 to TRBJ2-6, with D possibly matching TRBD2 (6 bases). The CDR3 loop spans 15 amino acids. Germline CDR1 SQVTM, CDR2 ANQGSEA. The V end was cut by 6 bases, the J end by 0 bases, with 12 bases between. CDR3 amino acids: CSVLGGYSGANVLTF. The CDR3, as DNA: TGCAGCGTCCTCGGGGGATACTCTGGGGCCAACGTCCTGACTTTC.

The V call is TRBV7-9, the J call TRBJ1-2; 7 bases fit TRBD1. J lost 6 bases, V lost 2 bases, and 6 bases had no gene match. Germline loops: CDR1 SEHNR, CDR2 FQNEAQ (reference sequence). This CDR3 has 14 amino acids. The CDR3 here is CASSLLTGPNGYTF. The CDR3 DNA sequence: TGTGCCAGCAGCTTACTGACAGGGCCCAATGGCTACACCTTC.

This clone was counted a single time. CDR3 coding DNA: TGTGCCACAGGGGCTGACGACGGCCGGCTCGGCTACACCTTC. It is translated as CATGADDGRLGYTF. The chain joins TRBV6-6 to TRBJ1-2; a weak D match, TRBD1 (6 bases). Germline values: CDR1 MNHNY, CDR2 SVGAGI (reference sequence). Trimming removed 10 bases at V and 8 bases at J, with 23 bases between. The CDR3 extends over 14 amino acids.

V is TRBV4-1 and J is TRBJ1-1; TRBD1 is a possible D gene (5 bases). V was cut by 0 bases and J by 1 base, with 9 bases left in between. This CDR3 is built from 15 residues. In germline, CDR1 is MGHRA, CDR2 YSYEKL. This chain's CDR3 is CASSQDHRPNTEAFF. The DNA for the CDR3 is TGCGCCAGCAGCCAAGATCACAGGCCGAACACTGAAGCTTTCTTT.

With regard to this clone: A junction boundary mismatches the germline segment, possibly from a read error. The CDR3 DNA follows: TGTTCCAGCAGCTTAGCCGACAGGGTGAACACTGAAGCTTTCTTT. It codes for CSSSLADRVNTEAFF. The V call is TRBV7-9, the J call TRBJ1-1, with 7 bases fitting TRBD1. The germline V gene encodes CDR1 SEHNR and CDR2 FQNEAQ (reference sequence). This CDR3 is built from 15 residues.

V gene TRBV9 combines with J gene TRBJ2-3; TRBD2 is a possible D gene (5 bases). V lost 4 bases, J lost 1 base, and 10 bases lay in between. The CDR3 extends over 14 amino acids. Germline CDR1 is SGDLS and CDR2 is YYNGEE. The chain's CDR3 is CASSPRGGTDTQYF. The DNA of the CDR3 is TGTGCCAGCAGCCCCCGGGGAGGCACAGATACGCAGTATTTT. Variable domain in full (rest from reference TRBV9 and TRBJ2-3): DSGVTQTPKHLITATGQRVTLRCSPRSGDLSVYWYQQSLDQGLQFLIQYYNGEERAKGNILERFSAQQFPDLHSELNLSSLELGDSALYFCASSPRGGTDTQYFGPGTRLTVL.

The chain joins TRBV6-5 to TRBJ2-3; 7 nucleotides line up with TRBD2. V lost 6 bases to trimming and J lost 4 bases; unmatched junction nucleotides: 4. The CDR3 contains 13 residues. CDR1 is MNHEY and CDR2 is SVGAGI in the germline V gene. The CDR3 is CASSLGLADTQYF. CDR3 in DNA: TGTGCCAGCAGCCTCGGACTAGCAGATACGCAGTATTTT.

This clone was found a few times. The chain links TRBV19 to TRBJ1-6, with TRBD1 matching 7 bases. This CDR3 spans 16 amino acids. The germline CDR1 and CDR2 sequences are LNHDA and SQIVND (reference sequence). V trimming: 4 bases; J trimming: 4 bases; junction bases outside the gene matches: 7. CDR3 bases: TGTGCCAGTAGTAGGACAGGCAACGAGTATAATTCACCCCTCCACTTT. Translated, it gives CASSRTGNEYNSPLHF. Looking up the rest from reference TRBV19 and TRBJ1-6 gives the full variable domain: DGGITQSPKYLFRKEGQNVTLSCEQNLNHDAMYWYRQDPGQGLRLIYYSQIVNDFQKGDIAEGYSVSREKKESFPLTVTSAQKNPTAFYLCASSRTGNEYNSPLHFGNGTRLTVT.

This clone was counted once. The rearrangement joins TRBV5-6 to TRBJ2-5; TRBD2 matches at 7 bases. The germline V gene has CDR1 SGHDT and CDR2 YYEEEE. With V trimmed by 4 bases and J by 5 bases, 11 bases remained unmatched. This CDR3 region has 15 residues. DNA for the CDR3: TGTGCCAGCAGCCCCCCTGGCGGGCGGGAGGAGACCCAGTACTTC. Translated, it gives CASSPPGGREETQYF.

The chain links TRBV7-8 to TRBJ2-3; 9 bases are shared with TRBD2. CDR3 size: 15 residues. Germline V gene lookup returns CDR1 SGHVS and CDR2 FQNEAQ. After removal of 7 bases from V and 3 bases from J, the junction contained 8 bases not matched to a gene. The CDR3 nucleotides are TGTGCCAGCATCCAAGCGGGGGGCGTGACAGATACGCAGTATTTT. It encodes CASIQAGGVTDTQYF.

The CDR3 loop is CASSLLTATDTQYF. The DNA for the CDR3 is TGTGCCAGCAGCTTACTAACAGCCACAGATACGCAGTATTTT. J is TRBJ2-3 and V is TRBV13; D unresolved. V dropped 2 bases and J dropped 2 bases, with 8 bases sitting between them. This CDR3 is 14 amino acids long. Per the germline V gene, CDR1 is PRHDT and CDR2 is FYEKMQ (reference sequence).

The genes are TRBV18 and TRBJ1-5; no clear D gene. The CDR3 has 13 amino acids. The V end was cut by 3 bases, the J end by 0 bases, with 3 bases between. Germline CDR1 and CDR2: KGHSH and LQKENI. The CDR3 DNA reads TGTGCCAGCTCACCCAATAGCAATCAGCCCCAGCATTTT. It codes for CASSPNSNQPQHF.

The CDR3 region is CASKTVGNTIYF. The DNA for the CDR3 is TGTGCCAGCAAAACGGTTGGAAACACCATATATTTT. The J gene is TRBJ1-3, the V gene TRBV2; D not resolved. V dropped 7 bases and J dropped 3 bases, with 7 bases sitting between them. CDR3 length: 12 residues. Germline loops: CDR1 SNHLY, CDR2 FYNNEI.

This CDR3 reads CASSLGLADTYEQYF. For the CDR3, the DNA is TGTGCCAGCAGCTTAGGTCTAGCGGACACCTACGAGCAGTACTTC. The rearrangement uses TRBV7-8 and TRBJ2-7; 7 bases fit TRBD2. CDR1 is SGHVS and CDR2 is FQNEAQ in the germline V gene. The CDR3 contains 15 residues. V dropped 1 base and J dropped 2; count of bases not matched to a gene: 5.